One sample yielded the 25 T cell receptor beta chains listed below, sequenced in a study of blood T cells in healthy people across ages. Next came a second PCR, run for about 6 to 12 cycles, which used a sample-barcoded 5' primer along with a J-beta primer mix. MiXCR, applied by TCRdb to the 5' RACE reads, yields one record per CDR3 protein. The table has 1.5 million to 2 million distinct CDR3 sequences, approximately 32% seen once. The sequenced sample consisted of blood. The source of these receptors is a woman aged 25 to 45 in good health.

This clonotype occurred a few times. The chain couples TRBV5-1 to TRBJ2-3, with D possibly being TRBD2 (5 bases). Germline lookup yields CDR1 SGHRS and CDR2 YFSETQ. V was shortened by 3 bases and J by 4 bases, with 12 bases between the two germline ends. This CDR3 contains 14 residues. This CDR3 is CASSSLAVADTQYF. The CDR3 DNA reads as TGCGCCAGCAGCTCCCTAGCAGTGGCAGATACGCAGTATTTT. The full variable domain, in which reference TRBV5-1 and TRBJ2-3 provide the parts outside the CDR3, is KAGVTQTPRYLIKTRGQQVTLSCSPISGHRSVSWYQQTPGQGLQFLFEYFSETQRNKGNFPGRFSGRQFSNSRSEMNVSTLELGDSALYLCASSSLAVADTQYFGPGTRLTVL.

The chain is built from TRBV7-9 and TRBJ1-1; 8 bases map to TRBD1. The junction had 4 bases not matched to a gene; V was cut back by 3 bases and J by 1 base. The CDR3 consists of 15 residues. CDR1 is SEHNR, CDR2 FQNEAQ, per germline (reference sequence). The CDR3 here is CASSFLTGENTEAFF. The DNA of the CDR3 is TGTGCCAGCAGCTTCCTGACAGGGGAGAACACTGAAGCTTTCTTT.

This clonotype was detected a few times. The V and J genes are TRBV6-4 and TRBJ2-5; TRBD2 matches 12 bases. This CDR3 contains 15 residues. The V and J ends lost 6 bases and 5 bases, in that order; junction bases with no gene match: 7. Per germline, CDR1 MRHNA and CDR2 SNTAGT. The CDR3 protein is CASSRLAGARETQYF. Here the CDR3 DNA reads TGTGCCAGCAGCCGACTAGCGGGGGCTCGGGAGACCCAGTACTTC.

The rearrangement joins TRBV30 to TRBJ2-1, with 9 bases lining up with TRBD2. The germline CDR1 and CDR2 sequences are GTSNPN and SVGIG (reference sequence). J gave up 7 bases and V 0 bases, and 4 bases lay outside the gene matches. This CDR3 has 14 amino acids. The CDR3 loop is CAWSVIAGANEQFF. CDR3 sequence (DNA): TGTGCCTGGAGTGTAATAGCGGGGGCGAATGAGCAGTTCTTC.

V usage is TRBV20-1 and J usage is TRBJ1-2, with D possibly TRBD1 on 5 matching bases. V lost 3 bases, J lost 8 bases, and 19 bases lay in between. The CDR3 totals 14 residues. The germline gives CDR1 DFQATT, CDR2 SNEGSKA (reference sequence). The CDR3 reads CSASQLRGTDGYTF. The CDR3 region has the DNA TGCAGTGCTAGCCAATTGCGGGGGACCGACGGCTACACCTTC.

The gene calls are TRBV11-2 and TRBJ2-6, with D maybe TRBD1 (5 bases). Germline CDR1 is SGHAT and CDR2 is FQNNGV. The CDR3 spans 17 residues. V was trimmed by 5 bases and J by 0 bases, leaving 14 bases between them. For the CDR3, the DNA is TGTGCCAGCAGCCTCCGACAGATAGACTCTGGGGCCAACGTCCTGACTTTC. It codes for CASSLRQIDSGANVLTF.

V and J are TRBV7-8 and TRBJ2-3; unclear D gene. Per germline, CDR1 SGHVS and CDR2 FQNEAQ. The V gene lost 1 base and the J gene lost 1 base, with 15 bases spanning the gap. This CDR3 region has 17 residues. DNA for the CDR3: TGTGCCAGCAGCTTAGAGCCCCTCGGGTTTGGCACAGATACGCAGTATTTT. Translating gives CASSLEPLGFGTDTQYF.

This clonotype was detected a few times. The chain links TRBV18 to TRBJ2-3, with TRBD1 as a possible D gene (5 bases). The CDR3 covers 16 residues. Germline V gene data show CDR1 as KGHSH and CDR2 as LQKENI. Trimming cost V 3 bases and J 4 bases, with 17 bases left between them. DNA of the CDR3: TGTGCCAGCTCACCTGGGCCGGGTCAAGGGGCAGATACGCAGTATTTT. This translates into CASSPGPGQGADTQYF.

The genes are TRBV4-2 and TRBJ1-2; the D is unclear. Germline-derived CDR1 and CDR2 are LGHNA and YNFKEQ. V was cut by 1 base and J by 8 bases, with 8 bases left in between. The CDR3 is made up of 12 amino acids. The CDR3 bases are TGTGCCAGCAGCCAAGGAATGGGAGGCTACACCTTC. This translates into CASSQGMGGYTF.

This rearrangement joins TRBV5-4 to TRBJ2-2; 8 bases line up with TRBD2. Germline V lookup: CDR1 SGHNT, CDR2 YYREEE (reference sequence). CDR3 size: 13 residues. Trimming at V came to 5 bases and at J to 6 bases, leaving 3 bases not matched to a gene. The CDR3 is CASRASGPGELFF. The DNA for the CDR3 is TGTGCCAGCAGGGCTAGCGGGCCCGGGGAGCTGTTTTTT.

This clonotype was picked up many times. The gene calls are TRBV13 and TRBJ2-5; D gene ambiguous. Germline V gives CDR1 PRHDT, CDR2 FYEKMQ (reference sequence). The CDR3 extends over 15 amino acids. Trimming took off 4 bases at V and 5 bases at J, with 17 bases between the two ends. DNA for the CDR3: TGTGCCAGCAGCTCCACCAGCCAGGAAGGGGAGACCCAGTACTTC. It translates to CASSSTSQEGETQYF.

This clonotype was observed at least ten times. The chain joins TRBV10-3 to TRBJ2-5; a possible D gene is TRBD2 (5 bases). V lost 4 bases to trimming and J lost 2 bases, with 8 bases between them. Germline-derived CDR1 and CDR2 are ENHRY and SYGVKD. CDR3 length equals 13 residues. The CDR3: CAISVGGQETQYF. In DNA, the CDR3 is TGTGCCATCAGTGTTGGCGGGCAAGAGACCCAGTACTTC.

The chain uses TRBV9 and TRBJ2-1; 7 nucleotides match TRBD1. This CDR3 contains 14 residues. V was pared by 0 bases and J by 7 bases, with 4 bases of the junction left unmatched. Germline V gives CDR1 SGDLS, CDR2 YYNGEE. CDR3 amino acids: CASSVEDRRNEQFF. Here the CDR3 DNA reads TGTGCCAGCAGCGTAGAGGACAGGAGGAATGAGCAGTTCTTC.

This clonotype has more than one count but fewer than ten. J is TRBJ2-3 and V is TRBV15; 9 bases fit TRBD2. Germline-derived CDR1 and CDR2 are LNHNV and YYDKDF (reference sequence). V dropped 0 bases and J dropped 6; count of bases not matched to a gene: 10. The CDR3 totals 17 residues. The CDR3 loop is CATSRESPGTSSDTQYF. CDR3 nucleotide sequence: TGTGCCACCAGCAGAGAAAGCCCCGGGACTAGCTCCGATACGCAGTATTTT.

The sample holds a few counts of this clonotype. J is TRBJ2-3 and V is TRBV4-2; 7 nucleotides line up with TRBD2. V lost 8 bases to trimming and J lost 2 bases; unmatched junction nucleotides: 10. The CDR3 extends over 15 amino acids. Germline assignment: CDR1 LGHNA and CDR2 YNFKEQ. The CDR3, as DNA: TGTGCCAGCGGAAGGGCGGGAGACAACACAGATACGCAGTATTTT. The encoded protein is CASGRAGDNTDTQYF.

V is TRBV28 and J is TRBJ1-1; weak D call: TRBD1 (5 bases). This CDR3 has 10 residues. CDR1 is MDHEN and CDR2 is SYDVKM in the germline V gene. Trimming took off 6 bases at V and 9 bases at J, with 8 bases between the two ends. CDR3 region: CASRGTKAFF. The CDR3 DNA reads as TGTGCCAGCAGAGGGACCAAAGCTTTCTTT.

This clonotype has only a few counts. V and J are TRBV29-1 and TRBJ2-7; D possibly uses TRBD1 or TRBD2 (5 bases each). The CDR3 consists of 16 residues. V was shortened by 8 bases and J by 8 bases, with 31 bases between the two germline ends. Germline CDR1 SQVTM, CDR2 ANQGSEA. CDR3 region: CSSKTKGFPGKTKQYF. CDR3 sequence (DNA): TGCAGCTCCAAAACCAAGGGGTTTCCGGGGAAAACTAAGCAGTACTTC.

This clonotype was found a few times. The chain has TRBV14 and TRBJ1-2; D perhaps matches TRBD1 (6 bases). CDR1 is SGHDN and CDR2 is FVKESK in the germline V gene. The length of the CDR3 is 16 residues. V lost 3 bases and J lost 5, with 19 bases in between. The CDR3 here is CASSHQQGIGDYGYTF. The CDR3 DNA reads as TGTGCCAGCAGCCACCAACAGGGAATCGGGGATTATGGCTACACCTTC.

The chain employs TRBV12-3 or TRBV12-4 and TRBJ2-7, with D unresolved. Between the trimmed V and J ends, which lost 6 bases and 2 bases, there was a span of 14 bases. This CDR3 has 14 residues. CDR3 bases: TGTGCCAGCAGCGAATCCGTTGTACCCTACGAGCAGTACTTC. Protein: CASSESVVPYEQYF.

The V and J genes are TRBV7-3 and TRBJ1-1; D might be TRBD1 (6 bases). Germline V CDR1 and CDR2: SGHTA, FQGTGA. This CDR3 contains 13 residues. Trimming took 0 bases from V and 11 from J, leaving 13 bases between them. As DNA, the CDR3 is TGTGCCAGCAGCTTAACTGGGGGGCAGAAGGCTTTCTTT. Amino acids: CASSLTGGQKAFF.

V is TRBV20-1 and J is TRBJ1-6; D unresolved. Trimming took 3 bases from V and 0 from J, leaving 6 bases between them. This CDR3 has 14 residues. The germline V gene encodes CDR1 DFQATT and CDR2 SNEGSKA (reference sequence). The CDR3 sequence is CSARRSSYNSPLHF. The DNA of the CDR3 is TGCAGTGCTAGGAGGAGCTCCTATAATTCACCCCTCCACTTT.

V and J are TRBV20-1 and TRBJ2-3; 15 bases align to TRBD2. The CDR3 is 18 amino acids. V shed 3 bases and J 6 bases; nucleotides not matched to a gene: 13. Germline V gene lookup returns CDR1 DFQATT and CDR2 SNEGSKA (reference sequence). CDR3 residues: CSASLTGTSGRFMDTQYF. In DNA, the CDR3 is TGCAGTGCTAGCCTCACCGGGACTAGCGGGAGGTTCATGGATACGCAGTATTTT.

This clonotype has just a few counts. This rearrangement joins TRBV9 to TRBJ2-7, with 7 bases matching TRBD1. CDR1 and CDR2 (germline): SGDLS, YYNGEE. The CDR3 covers 16 residues. Trimming at V came to 3 bases and at J to 0 bases, leaving 9 bases not matched to a gene. CDR3 amino acids: CASSASPTGDSYEQYF. CDR3 bases: TGTGCCAGCAGCGCCAGCCCTACAGGGGACTCCTACGAGCAGTACTTC.

The V gene is TRBV20-1, the J gene TRBJ2-1; 8 bases are shared with TRBD2. Germline values: CDR1 DFQATT, CDR2 SNEGSKA (reference sequence). The CDR3 has 18 residues. V was clipped by 6 bases and J by 10 bases; unmatched bases: 26. Here the CDR3 reads CSAKLAAASFGYSNEQFF. The CDR3 bases are TGCAGTGCCAAACTAGCGGCCGCCAGCTTTGGGTACTCCAACGAGCAGTTCTTC.

Ten or more counts support this clonotype. This chain uses TRBV20-1 with TRBJ2-3; 10 bases fit TRBD2. With V trimmed by 0 bases and J by 0 bases, 6 bases remained unmatched. The CDR3 extends over 17 amino acids. From germline, CDR1 is DFQATT and CDR2 SNEGSKA (reference sequence). The CDR3 loop reads CSARDFTSGTSTDTQYF. CDR3 bases: TGCAGTGCTAGAGATTTCACTAGCGGGACTAGCACAGATACGCAGTATTTT.